This T cell receptor beta chain derives from a study of CD8+CD57+ T cells in acquired aplastic anemia. Study-level background: The average for DNA from sorted CD4+ and CD8+ cells was 3.2 ug. General study findings and limits: The study found no significant CD8+ Simpson's diversity difference between patients and controls. Overlapping CD8+ CDR3 repertoires of patients and controls contained around 31 shared sequences.

The CDR3 sequence is 13 residues long. CDR1 is SGHTA and CDR2 is FQGTGA in the germline V gene. In the case of this clonotype: What it binds is unknown.

Researchers used genomic DNA as the template to profile TCR beta VDJ and CDR3. TCRdb redid the calling of the reads with MiXCR, one entry per CDR3 protein. The sample has around 170,000 distinct CDR3 sequences, roughly 63% seen once. This TCR was recovered from a human donor in good health. Sequencing was performed on sorted CD4+, CD8+, or CD8+CD57+ T cells (not recorded which) from PBMCs. J is TRBJ2-1 and V is TRBV7-3; D gene uncertain. The J call could be wrong; TRBJ2-7 is a better fit for the DNA end. In DNA form, the CDR3 reads TGTGCCAGCAGCTTAACTGAAACCGCATTGCAGTACTTC. Amino acid sequence: CASSLTETALQYF.